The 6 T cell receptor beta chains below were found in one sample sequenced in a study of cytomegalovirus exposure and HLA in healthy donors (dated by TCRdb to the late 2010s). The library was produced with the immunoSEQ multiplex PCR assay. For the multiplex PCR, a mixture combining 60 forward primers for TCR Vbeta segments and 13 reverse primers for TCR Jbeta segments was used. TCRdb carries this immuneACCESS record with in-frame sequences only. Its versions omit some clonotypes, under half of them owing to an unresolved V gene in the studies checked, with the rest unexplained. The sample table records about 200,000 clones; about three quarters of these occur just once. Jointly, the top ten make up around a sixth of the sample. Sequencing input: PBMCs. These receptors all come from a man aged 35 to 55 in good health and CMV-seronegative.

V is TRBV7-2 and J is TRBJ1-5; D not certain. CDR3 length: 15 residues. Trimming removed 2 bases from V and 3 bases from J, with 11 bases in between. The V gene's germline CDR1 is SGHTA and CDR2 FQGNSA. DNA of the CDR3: TGTGCCAGCAGCTTATCAGCAGGTTTCAATCAGCCCCAGCATTTT. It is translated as CASSLSAGFNQPQHF. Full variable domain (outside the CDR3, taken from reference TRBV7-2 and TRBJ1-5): GAGVSQSPSNKVTEKGKDVELRCDPISGHTALYWYRQSLGQGLEFLIYFQGNSAPDKSGLPSDRFSAERTGGSVSTLTIQRTQQEDSAVYLCASSLSAGFNQPQHFGDGTRLSIL.

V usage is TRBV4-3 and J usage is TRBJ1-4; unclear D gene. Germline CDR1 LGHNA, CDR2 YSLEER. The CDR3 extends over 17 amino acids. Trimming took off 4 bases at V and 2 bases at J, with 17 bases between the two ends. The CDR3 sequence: CASSRPARGATNEKLFF. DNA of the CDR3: TGCGCCAGCAGCCGACCAGCTCGGGGAGCCACTAATGAAAAACTGTTTTTT.

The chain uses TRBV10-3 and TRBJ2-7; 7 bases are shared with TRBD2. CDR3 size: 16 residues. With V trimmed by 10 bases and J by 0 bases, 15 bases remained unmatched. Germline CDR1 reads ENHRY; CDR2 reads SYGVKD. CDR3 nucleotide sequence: TGTGCCACAAGCCCCTGGGCGGGAGTGAGCTCCTACGAGCAGTACTTC. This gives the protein CATSPWAGVSSYEQYF.

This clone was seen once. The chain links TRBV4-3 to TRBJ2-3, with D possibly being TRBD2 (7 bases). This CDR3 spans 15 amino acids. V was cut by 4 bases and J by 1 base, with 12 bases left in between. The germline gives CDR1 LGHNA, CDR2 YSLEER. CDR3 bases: TGCGCCAGCAGCCTAGGAGGGGGGGGCACAGATACGCAGTATTTT. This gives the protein CASSLGGGGTDTQYF.

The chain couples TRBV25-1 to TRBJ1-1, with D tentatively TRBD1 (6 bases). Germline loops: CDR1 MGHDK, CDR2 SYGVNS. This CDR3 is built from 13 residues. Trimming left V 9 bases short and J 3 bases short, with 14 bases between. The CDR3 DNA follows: TGTGCCAGTAGGGACAACCCCGACACTGAAGCTTTCTTT. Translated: CASRDNPDTEAFF.

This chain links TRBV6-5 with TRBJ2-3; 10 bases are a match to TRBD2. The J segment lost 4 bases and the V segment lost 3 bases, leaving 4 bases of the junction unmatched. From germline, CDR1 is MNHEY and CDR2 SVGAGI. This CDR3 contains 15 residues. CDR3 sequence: CASSYLAGDPDTQYF. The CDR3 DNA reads TGTGCCAGCAGTTATCTAGCGGGAGACCCAGATACGCAGTATTTT.